This T cell receptor beta chain was obtained from a study of shared clonotypes between healthy human individuals. V was clipped by 5 bases and J by 4 bases, with 17 bases between them. In germline, CDR1 is MDHEN, CDR2 SYDVKM. The CDR3 is 15 residues long. The assay was run at deep level. Each subset's genomic DNA was shared equally among a number of immunoSEQ plates. The method was immunoSEQ multiplex PCR; TCRdb's version includes in-frame clones alone and lacks a portion of them. This sample has about 480,000 clones, with approximately 79% found just once. The material sequenced was PBMCs. V usage is TRBV28 and J usage is TRBJ1-1, with D perhaps matching TRBD1 (5 bases). The origin of this receptor is a woman aged 40-49 years in good health. Some clones in this sample may be carry-over from other donors' samples. The CDR3 loop reads CASSTPEGAVTEAFF. CDR3 in DNA: TGTGCCAGCAGTACCCCTGAAGGGGCCGTCACTGAAGCTTTCTTT.